Reported below is one T cell receptor beta chain. Its antigen is unidentified. These data come from a study of beta chain features in type 1 diabetes. The overall study: Sorted cells examined across all samples numbered 107,917,701.

The isolated RNA, all of it, was reverse transcribed, so expressed TCRB transcripts were what got sequenced. Sequencing used immunoSEQ multiplex PCR; TCRdb keeps in-frame clones, though not all of them. This table holds about 240,000 clones, less than 35% found once. Germline loops: CDR1 SGDLS, CDR2 YYNGEE. Deletions cut 0 bases from V and 0 bases from J, with 10 bases between. CDR3 size: 16 residues. Sorted populations were all over 95% pure. Study-wide points: The study found fewer insertions and more deletions at VDJ junctions in type 1 diabetes patients. HLA influence on TCRB rearrangement stayed unresolved here.

The sample consisted of central memory CD4+ T cells from blood. V and J are TRBV9 and TRBJ2-1; maybe TRBD2 (5 bases). This TCR derives from a man aged 25-40 years in good health. The CDR3 loop reads CASSVDGLSSYNEQFF. CDR3 sequence (DNA): TGTGCCAGCAGCGTAGATGGACTGAGCTCCTACAATGAGCAGTTCTTC.